What follows is one T cell receptor beta chain and its context. This clone is deemed medium-sized (0.01 to 0.1%). There is no known antigen for this receptor. The sample holds no much larger clone one base away, and base qualities are not on file. The data were obtained in a study of shared clonotypes between healthy human individuals (dated by TCRdb to between 2020 and 2021). Concerning the study at large: Three men and two women, aged 18 to 49 years, made up the cohort. For each donor, CD4 naive and CD4 memory were each given three plates, CD8 naive was given two plates, and CD8 memory was given one plate. Blood TCR repertoires of four to six healthy adults were deeply sequenced to estimate repertoire size and the extent of clonotype sharing between individuals. Different laboratories and diverse techniques were used to prepare libraries and sequence TCR repertoires, to increase sequencing depth and limit assay-specific biases. Leukapheresis yielded between about 0.9 and 10 billion PBMCs per donor. Overall study results and their limits: Clonotypes shared by all four sorted-subset donors showed higher generation probabilities than non-shared clonotypes. Rarefaction of sorted-subset datasets indicated incomplete sequencing despite the large sequencing depth. Approximately 5% of naive CD4, 3% to 3.5% of naive CD8, approximately 2.2% of memory CD4, and about 0.4% of memory CD8 clonotypes were shared across several donors. The genetic and exposure-history diversity represented was limited by the small number of donors. Naive subsets generally had larger estimated clonotype richness than memory subsets. Sampling was restricted to blood, and TCR repertoires in tissues likely differ from the TCR repertoires found in blood. Pairwise subsampling led to the expectation that sequencing depth would affect the degree of clonotype sharing among donors.

The donors were healthy, HIV-negative adults who had no recently reported acute infections or vaccinations. Every donor was a Caucasian adult residing in Nashville, Tennessee, USA. CD8 memory samples combined magnetically selected CD45RO+ cells with CCR7-negative CD45RA+ effector memory (TemRA) cells. After blood collection by leukapheresis, PBMCs were isolated using Ficoll-Histopaque density gradient centrifugation and then cryopreserved in the vapor phase of liquid nitrogen. Analytical flow cytometry was used to check the purity and quantity of every magnetically sorted T cell population. Each sorted fraction had its genomic DNA isolated and then quantified by UV absorbance on a Nanodrop 2000c. Trimmed from V: 1 base; trimmed from J: 5 bases; junction bases lacking a gene match: 7. The CDR3 holds 15 amino acids from the cysteine to the phenylalanine. Here the CDR3 DNA is all that survives: 45 bases in frame from base 1. For CDR1 and CDR2, the germline V gene lists MNHNS and SASEGT.

TCR CDR3 regions were amplified from genomic DNA by multiplex PCR using the deep immunoSEQ assay. Genomic DNA extracted from each cell subset was distributed evenly over all wells of several immunoSEQ 96-well plates, and each plate served as one replicate. For sorted subsets, each replicate PCR was loaded with about 0.2 ug genomic DNA, equivalent to 30,000 or so T cell genomes. Purified libraries were measured with a Qubit 3.0 fluorometer, size-checked on a Bioanalyzer 2100, and measured again with the KAPA Library Quantification kit. Every immunoSEQ 96-well plate was sequenced on a separate single-read 150-cycle Illumina NextSeq 550 flow cell. The published analysis was carried out like this. The immunoSEQ output contained only junctional sequences without quality scores, so filtering could not match that applied to full-length reads. To assign V/J genes and CDR3, sequences were annotated against IMGT germline references using PyIR, a Python wrapper for IgBLAST v1.9. Any read was removed if the V/J assignment was weak (E-value above 1e-6), the CDR3 was missing, or the read contained stop codons, out-of-frame junctions, or ambiguous translated residues. A V3J clonotype was defined by an identical inferred V gene, J gene, and CDR3 amino acid sequence. The percentage overlap between two repertoires was calculated by dividing the number of shared unique clonotypes by the size of the smaller repertoire. RTK rarefaction, the Chao1 estimator, and Recon v2.1 estimates of unobserved clonotypes were used to assess repertoire richness. For all TCRbeta clonotypes obtained by the gDNA method from a few donors, generation probabilities were computed with OLGA. TCRdb's version of the immuneACCESS table is confined to in-frame rearrangements and falls short of the full clone set. An unresolved V gene accounts for under half of the shortfall where checked; the remainder is of unknown origin. The DNA was the basis for D and trimming; V, J and clone size are from that table. For this sample there are approximately 95,000 clones; under 80% appear just once. The ten largest clonotypes hold about 45% of the sample.

Source material: memory CD8+ T cells sorted from blood. What the cell subset or site label conveys for this sample: CD45RO+ cells pooled with CCR7-negative TemRA cells. The chain links TRBV6-1 with TRBJ2-7; 8 nucleotides in the junction match TRBD1. The sequence came from a man aged 30 to 39 in good health. The DNA sequence is as follows: TGTGCCAGCAGTGAAGAGGGGTCAGGGGGCGACGAGCAGTACTTC. The translation is CASSEEGSGGDEQYF.